This TCR beta chain emerged from a study of CD8 T cells in ankylosing spondylitis. TCRdb passed the 5' RACE reads through MiXCR, listing each CDR3 protein once. Of more than 200,000 distinct CDR3 sequences listed, around 25% were seen once; the top ten hold 0.5% to 0.65%. This CDR3 has 13 amino acids. V was clipped by 4 bases and J by 0 bases, with 6 bases between them. The germline V gene has CDR1 DFQATT and CDR2 SNEGSKA (reference sequence). This chain links TRBV20-1 with TRBJ2-2; no firm D call. The sequenced sample was blood, either unsorted or a sorted T cell fraction (not recorded which). The TCR sequence derives from a male donor with ankylosing spondylitis or in good health (not recorded which). The CDR3, as DNA: TGCAGTGCTAAGGGCCCGAACACCGGGGAGCTGTTTTTT. As protein: CSAKGPNTGELFF.